The rows below give T cell receptor beta chains drawn from one sample of a study of T cells in localized non-small cell lung cancer. This table comes from immunoSEQ multiplex PCR, and its TCRdb copy is limited to in-frame clones, with some not included. The sample yields tens of thousands of clones, roughly 84% seen once. Source: PBMCs, taken before any cancer treatment. The receptor set was obtained from a man between 40 and 75 years old with stage II lung adenocarcinoma. CDR3s include the opening cysteine and the closing phenylalanine or tryptophan. A D gene is named only where the DNA matches it firmly.

TRBJ2-1,TRBV6-6,NA,CASSDASGRRNEQFF
TRBJ1-3,TRBV6-5,NA,CASSLGGDTIYF
TRBJ1-1,TRBV5-6,TRBD1,CASSLLSGQGRGEAFF
TRBJ2-1,TRBV6-5,NA,CASSYEQGSYNEQFF
TRBJ2-3,TRBV6-1,TRBD1,CASSEGQGGGDTQYF
TRBJ2-1,TRBV11-2,NA,CASSLRVGRNNEQFF
TRBJ1-1,TRBV6-5,NA,CASSYRVNTEAFF
TRBJ1-6,TRBV6-1,TRBD1,CASSASRGKDSPLHF
TRBJ2-3,TRBV27,TRBD2,CASTQREGDTQYF
TRBJ2-1,TRBV7-6,NA,CASSFMSGGGDEQFF
TRBJ2-2,TRBV5-5,NA,CASSLVHGRNTGELFF